This paragraph reports one TCR beta chain. V was cut by 3 bases and J by 8 bases, with 12 bases left in between. Germline V gene data show CDR1 as SGDLS and CDR2 as YYNGEE. There are 14 residues in the CDR3. The source of the sample is a study of blood T cells in healthy people across ages. For the second PCR, which ran for about 6 to 12 cycles, a sample-barcoded 5' primer and a J-beta primer mix were used. TCRdb called the 5' RACE reads again in MiXCR, with one record for every CDR3 protein. The repertoire holds approximately 580,000 distinct CDR3 sequences, with about 25% as singletons. These data were also filed under a second study, of T cells of mothers and their children.

Source material: blood. The chain combines TRBV9 with TRBJ1-6, with D hard to call. The sequence was collected from a boy aged 10-17 years in good health. CDR3 sequence: CASSAPDLDSPLHF. CDR3 nucleotide sequence: TGTGCCAGCAGCGCCCCGGACCTCGATTCACCCCTCCACTTT.